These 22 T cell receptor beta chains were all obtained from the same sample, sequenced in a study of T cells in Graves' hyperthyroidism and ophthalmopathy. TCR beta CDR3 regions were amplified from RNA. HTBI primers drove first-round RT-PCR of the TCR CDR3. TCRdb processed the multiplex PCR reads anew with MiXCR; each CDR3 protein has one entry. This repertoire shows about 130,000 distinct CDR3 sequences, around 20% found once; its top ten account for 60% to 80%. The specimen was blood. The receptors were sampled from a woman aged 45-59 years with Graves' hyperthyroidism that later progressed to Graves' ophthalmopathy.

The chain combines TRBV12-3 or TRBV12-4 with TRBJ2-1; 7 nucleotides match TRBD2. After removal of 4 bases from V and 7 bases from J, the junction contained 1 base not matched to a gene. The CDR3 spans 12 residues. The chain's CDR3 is CASSSGGNEQFF. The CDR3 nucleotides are TGTGCCAGCAGTTCCGGGGGGAATGAGCAGTTCTTC.

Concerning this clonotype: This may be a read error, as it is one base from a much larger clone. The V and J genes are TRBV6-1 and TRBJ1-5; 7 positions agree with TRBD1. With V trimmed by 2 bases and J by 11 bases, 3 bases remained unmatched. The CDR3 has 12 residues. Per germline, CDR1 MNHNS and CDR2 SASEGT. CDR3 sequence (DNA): TGTGCCAGCAGTGAAAACAGGGGAGCCCAGCATTTT. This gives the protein CASSENRGAQHF.

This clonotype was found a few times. CDR3 DNA: TGTGCCTGGGGCCTGGTTCCGCAGTATTTT. Protein: CAWGLVPQYF. The V and J genes are TRBV30 and TRBJ2-3; no clear D gene. Germline CDR1 GTSNPN, CDR2 SVGIG (reference sequence). This CDR3 region has 10 residues. The germline V and J ends were trimmed by 5 bases and 10 bases, with 10 bases remaining between them.

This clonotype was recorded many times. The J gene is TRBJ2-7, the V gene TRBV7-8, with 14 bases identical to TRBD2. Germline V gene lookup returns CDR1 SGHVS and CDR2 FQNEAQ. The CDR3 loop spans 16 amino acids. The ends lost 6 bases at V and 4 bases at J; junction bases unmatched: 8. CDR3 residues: CASSIPGTSGSYEQYF. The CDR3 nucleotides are TGTGCCAGCAGTATTCCCGGGACTAGCGGGAGTTACGAGCAGTACTTC.

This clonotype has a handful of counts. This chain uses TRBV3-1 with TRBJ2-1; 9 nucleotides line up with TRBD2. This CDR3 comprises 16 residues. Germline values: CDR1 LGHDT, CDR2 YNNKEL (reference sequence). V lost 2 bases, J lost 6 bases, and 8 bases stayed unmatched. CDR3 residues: CASSQNGAGGGNEQFF. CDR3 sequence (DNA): TGTGCCAGCAGCCAAAATGGGGCGGGAGGGGGCAATGAGCAGTTCTTC.

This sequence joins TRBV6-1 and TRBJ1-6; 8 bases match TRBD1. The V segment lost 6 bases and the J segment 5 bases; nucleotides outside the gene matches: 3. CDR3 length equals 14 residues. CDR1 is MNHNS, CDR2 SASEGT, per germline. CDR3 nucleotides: TGTGCCAGCAGGGGGACAGGAGATAATTCACCCCTCCACTTT. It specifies CASRGTGDNSPLHF.

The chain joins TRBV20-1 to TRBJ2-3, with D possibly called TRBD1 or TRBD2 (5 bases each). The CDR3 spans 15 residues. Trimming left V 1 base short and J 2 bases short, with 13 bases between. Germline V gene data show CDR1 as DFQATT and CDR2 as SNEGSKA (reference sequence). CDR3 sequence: CSARGKLGVTDTQYF. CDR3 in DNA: TGCAGTGCTAGAGGGAAACTAGGGGTCACAGATACGCAGTATTTT.

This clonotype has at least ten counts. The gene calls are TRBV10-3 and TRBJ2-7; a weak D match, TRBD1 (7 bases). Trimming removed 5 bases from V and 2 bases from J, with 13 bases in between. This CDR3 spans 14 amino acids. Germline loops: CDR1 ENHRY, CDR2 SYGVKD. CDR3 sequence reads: CAISQGGGTYEQYF. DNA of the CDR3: TGTGCCATCAGTCAGGGGGGAGGAACCTACGAGCAGTACTTC.

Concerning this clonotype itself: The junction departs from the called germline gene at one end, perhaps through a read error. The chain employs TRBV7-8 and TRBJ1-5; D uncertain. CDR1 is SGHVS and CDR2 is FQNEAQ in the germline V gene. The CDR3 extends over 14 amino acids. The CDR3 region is CTSSPTTSNQPQHF. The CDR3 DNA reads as TGTACCAGCAGCCCGACAACTAGCAATCAGCCCCAGCATTTT.

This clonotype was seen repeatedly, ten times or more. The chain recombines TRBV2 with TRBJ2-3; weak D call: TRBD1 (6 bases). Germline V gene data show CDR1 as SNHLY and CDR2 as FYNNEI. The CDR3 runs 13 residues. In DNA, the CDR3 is TGTGCTGGGCGTCCAGGGGGCACAGATACGCAGTATTTT. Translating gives CAGRPGGTDTQYF.

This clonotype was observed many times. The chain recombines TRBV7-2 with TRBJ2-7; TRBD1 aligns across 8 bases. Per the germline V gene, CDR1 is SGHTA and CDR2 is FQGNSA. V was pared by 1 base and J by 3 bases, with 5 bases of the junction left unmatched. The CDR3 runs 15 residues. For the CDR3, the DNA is TGTGCCAGCAGCTTAGTTGGTGGACAGGGCTACGAGCAGTACTTC. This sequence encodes CASSLVGGQGYEQYF.

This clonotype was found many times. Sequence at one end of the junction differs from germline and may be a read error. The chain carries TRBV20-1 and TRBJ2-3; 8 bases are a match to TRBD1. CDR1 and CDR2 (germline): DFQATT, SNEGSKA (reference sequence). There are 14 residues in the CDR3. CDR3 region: CSARGQGLTDTQYF. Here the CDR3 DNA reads TGCAGTGCGAGAGGACAGGGCTTGACAGATACGCAGTATTTT.

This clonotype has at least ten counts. This CDR3 reads CSARALGSSYEQYF. CDR3 coding DNA: TGCAGTGCTAGAGCGTTGGGGAGCTCCTACGAGCAGTACTTC. The chain employs TRBV20-1 and TRBJ2-7; D might be TRBD2 (5 bases). Trimming cost V 1 base and J 0 bases, with 10 bases left between them. Germline V lookup: CDR1 DFQATT, CDR2 SNEGSKA (reference sequence). The CDR3 totals 14 residues.

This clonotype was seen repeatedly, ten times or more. This CDR3 reads CASSPGQVEQTQYF. CDR3 nucleotides: TGTGCCAGCAGCCCCGGACAGGTTGAGCAGACCCAGTACTTC. The V and J genes are TRBV28 and TRBJ2-5; 7 positions match TRBD1. Unmatched junction bases numbered 10, after V lost 6 bases and J lost 6 bases. There are 14 residues in the CDR3. CDR1 and CDR2 from the germline V gene are MDHEN and SYDVKM.

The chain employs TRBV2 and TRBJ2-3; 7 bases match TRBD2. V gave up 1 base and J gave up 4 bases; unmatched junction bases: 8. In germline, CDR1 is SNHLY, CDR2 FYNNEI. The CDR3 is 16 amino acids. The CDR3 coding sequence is TGTGCCAGCAGTGAAGGGGGAAGCGGGATGCCAGATACGCAGTATTTT. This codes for CASSEGGSGMPDTQYF.

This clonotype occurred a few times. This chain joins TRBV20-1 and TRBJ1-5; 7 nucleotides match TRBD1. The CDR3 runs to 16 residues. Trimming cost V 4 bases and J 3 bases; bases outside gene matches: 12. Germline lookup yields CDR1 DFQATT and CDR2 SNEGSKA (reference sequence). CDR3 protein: CSATRARDSNNQPQHF. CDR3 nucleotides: TGCAGTGCTACCCGCGCCCGGGACAGTAACAATCAGCCCCAGCATTTT.

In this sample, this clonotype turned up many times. CDR3 nucleotides: TGTGCCAGCAGTGAAAGGGCCACGGGGACCGGGGAGCTGTTTTTT. It codes for CASSERATGTGELFF. This chain links TRBV6-1 with TRBJ2-2; TRBD2 is a possible D gene (5 bases). V was cut by 2 bases and J by 5 bases, with 12 bases left in between. The CDR3 is made up of 15 amino acids. Germline CDR1 MNHNS, CDR2 SASEGT.

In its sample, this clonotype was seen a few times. The CDR3 protein is CASSEASGRGAFF. The CDR3 coding sequence is TGCGCCAGCAGTGAGGCTTCCGGCCGCGGGGCTTTCTTT. This chain joins TRBV10-2 and TRBJ1-1; D uncertain. The CDR3 spans 13 residues. V shed 2 bases and J shed 11 bases, with 15 bases lying between them. The germline V gene encodes CDR1 WSHSY and CDR2 SAAADI.

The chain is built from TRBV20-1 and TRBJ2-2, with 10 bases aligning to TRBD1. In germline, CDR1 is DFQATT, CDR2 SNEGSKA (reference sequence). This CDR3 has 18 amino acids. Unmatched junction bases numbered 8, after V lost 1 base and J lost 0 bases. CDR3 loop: CSARGMTGGIANTGELFF. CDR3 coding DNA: TGCAGTGCTAGAGGGATGACAGGGGGCATAGCGAACACCGGGGAGCTGTTTTTT.

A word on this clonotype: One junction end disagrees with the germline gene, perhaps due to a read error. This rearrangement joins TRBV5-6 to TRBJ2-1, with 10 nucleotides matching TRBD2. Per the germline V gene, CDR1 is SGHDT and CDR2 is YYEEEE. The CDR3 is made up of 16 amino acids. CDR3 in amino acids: CASSGTGTSAYNEQSF. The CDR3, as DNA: TGTGCCAGCAGCGGAACCGGGACTAGCGCCTACAATGAGCAGTCCTTC.

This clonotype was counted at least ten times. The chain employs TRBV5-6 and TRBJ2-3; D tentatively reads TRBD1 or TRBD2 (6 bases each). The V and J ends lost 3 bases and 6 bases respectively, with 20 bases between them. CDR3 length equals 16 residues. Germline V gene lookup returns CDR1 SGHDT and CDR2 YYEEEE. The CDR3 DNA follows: TGTGCCAGCAGCTCGAATTGGGGGGCGCGTGGGGATACGCAGTATTTT. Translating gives CASSSNWGARGDTQYF.

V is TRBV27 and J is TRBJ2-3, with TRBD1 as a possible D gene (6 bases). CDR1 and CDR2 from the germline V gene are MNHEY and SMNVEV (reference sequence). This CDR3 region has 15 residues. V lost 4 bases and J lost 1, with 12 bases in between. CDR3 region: CASSSQGLGTDTQYF. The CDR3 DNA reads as TGTGCCAGCAGTTCTCAGGGGTTGGGCACAGATACGCAGTATTTT.